This TCR beta chain was sequenced in a study of Graves' ophthalmopathy and Graves' hyperthyroidism. As the template, RNA transcripts were used to amplify TCR beta CDR3 regions. Second-round multiplex PCR followed a first-round RT-PCR using HTBI primers. Using its own MiXCR run on the multiplex PCR reads, TCRdb lists one record per CDR3 protein. The sample holds 500,000 to 800,000 distinct CDR3 sequences; about 41% are singletons and the top ten take around 3.3%. V was shortened by 6 bases and J by 8 bases, with 10 bases between the two germline ends. The CDR3 runs to 11 residues. Germline V gives CDR1 SQVTM, CDR2 ANQGSEA.

This sequence was found in an adult man with Graves' ophthalmopathy. The material sequenced was peripheral blood. The chain employs TRBV29-1 and TRBJ1-4; tentative D call: TRBD1 (5 bases). The CDR3 nucleotides are TGCAGCGTGTCCGACAGAGAAAAACTGTTTTTT. Encoded protein: CSVSDREKLFF.